This T cell receptor (beta chain) appears in the sequencing data of a study of CD8 T cells in ankylosing spondylitis (TCRdb year 2017). About the investigation overall: The study profiled T cell receptor beta repertoires in healthy donors and ankylosing spondylitis patients to find disease-linked TCR variants. Peripheral blood was sampled, and synovial fluid was also collected from ankylosing spondylitis patients. The full study cohort comprised about 25 ankylosing spondylitis patients and approximately 100 healthy donors. The paper as a whole reports these results and caveats: In peripheral blood, the disease-linked clones were found at relatively low frequencies and had a CD8+ phenotype. Blood from ankylosing spondylitis patients appeared to be characterized by a TCR beta motif composed of under 10 highly homologous amino acid variants. Some motif variants were previously reported in synovial fluid and blood of reactive arthritis patients, suggesting common disease-initiation mechanisms. According to the report, matched synovial fluid samples from ankylosing spondylitis patients were significantly enriched for the disease-linked clones.

Sequencer: Illumina HiSeq 2500. Quantitative 5'-RACE with molecular barcodes was the method used to prepare the TCR beta libraries. Per the source publication's procedure: To identify disease-linked TCR variants, a new computational method was used, one built on a probabilistic model of VDJ rearrangement. TCRdb reran the public reads through fastp at Q25 and MiXCR, keeping productive beta chains. Each CDR3 protein gets just one entry, which takes the most common genes and DNA from the rows behind it. The V and J calls and clone size come from TCRdb's table, not from the authors' own analysis. Across this sample there are about 700,000 distinct CDR3 sequences, with roughly 19% seen only once. The leading ten clones occupy under 20% of the sample. As for this clonotype: It has no known antigen specificity. Base qualities were left out, and no much larger clone turns up one base away.

Trimming removed 6 bases from V and 7 bases from J, leaving 16 bases between the germline ends. The CDR3 spans 13 residues, from the cysteine through the phenylalanine. This entry keeps only the CDR3 DNA: 39 bases, framed from base 1. Based on the germline V gene (reference sequence), the CDR1 and CDR2 sequences are DFQATT and SNEGSKA. The TCR sequence derives from a male donor with ankylosing spondylitis. Sequencing used blood, either unsorted or a sorted T cell fraction (not recorded which). Here the chain combines TRBV20-1 and TRBJ2-1; TRBD2 is perhaps the D gene, given 6 matching bases. The CDR3 here reads CSAREYQHNEQFF. The DNA sequence is TGCAGTGCCCGGGAGTATCAGCATAATGAGCAGTTCTTC.